A selection of T cell receptor beta chains follows, all from one sample in a study of shared clonotypes between healthy human individuals. Generated by immunoSEQ multiplex PCR, the TCRdb table keeps only in-frame clones and is missing some. Of hundreds of thousands of clones in the sample, 73% were seen once. The specimen sequenced was memory CD4+ T cells sorted from blood. The source of these receptors is a woman in her 30s in good health. CDR3s leave out the opening cysteine and the closing phenylalanine or tryptophan.

J gene | V gene | CDR3 protein
TRBJ1-3 | TRBV4-1 | ASSQGSGPRGNTIY
TRBJ2-4 | TRBV10-1 | ASSGGTPGKNIQY
TRBJ2-7 | TRBV19 | ASSSRGTGTGYEQY
TRBJ2-1 | TRBV7-9 | ASVEDTYNEQF
TRBJ1-2 | TRBV7-8 | ASSLVFRTTRGYGYT
TRBJ1-2 | TRBV28 | ASSGQGHGYT
TRBJ2-7 | TRBV28 | ASYKAGGEQY
TRBJ1-5 | TRBV28 | ASRDFALNQPQH
TRBJ1-5 | TRBV19 | ASSIDRGTLTQPQH
TRBJ2-1 | TRBV5-1 | ASSIGLNNNEQF
TRBJ1-3 | TRBV7-2 | ASSLAAGGNTIY
TRBJ2-1 | TRBV11-2 | ASSHDLGAEEQF
TRBJ2-1 | TRBV6-5 | ATSGTGLGGGEQF
TRBJ2-1 | TRBV29-1 | SPTFGGEQF
TRBJ2-3 | TRBV5-4 | ASSSFQVPITDTQY
TRBJ2-1 | TRBV7-7 | ASSPSGTGHNEQF
TRBJ2-7 | TRBV5-1 | ASSLRAAATYEQY
TRBJ2-7 | TRBV18 | ASSPGRDGYEQY
TRBJ1-1 | TRBV27 | ASSRRGNTEAF
TRBJ2-7 | TRBV6-5 | ASTRPDDSSYEQY
TRBJ2-2 | TRBV5-1 | ASSLPGTGKTGELF
TRBJ2-2 | TRBV7-9 | ASSLILAGTGELF
TRBJ2-6 | TRBV19 | ASIKEHRRDYPSGANVLT
TRBJ2-5 | TRBV25-1 | ASSESWGTSGRQTQY
TRBJ2-2 | TRBV7-9 | ASSFGTRDNTGELF
TRBJ2-4 | TRBV25-1 | ASSPRTGGGWAKNIQY
TRBJ1-3 | TRBV29-1 | SVQGGRLSGNTIY
TRBJ2-4 | TRBV25-1 | ASSESTGLGAKNIQY
TRBJ1-3 | TRBV6-5 | ASSPHGTGGNTIY
TRBJ2-1 | TRBV7-2 | ASSLSSGLYNEQF
TRBJ2-5 | TRBV19 | ASSPGLPGSETQY
TRBJ1-5 | TRBV27 | ASSSRQTAGSNQPQH
TRBJ2-3 | TRBV28 | ASSSGQLRYTDTQY
TRBJ1-1 | TRBV7-6 | ASSPQGVHTEAF
TRBJ1-1 | TRBV28 | ASSPQGAGNTEAF
TRBJ2-3 | TRBV7-7 | ASSPSWSSTDTQY
TRBJ2-7 | TRBV11-2 | ASSPGLAGSKQY
TRBJ1-2 | TRBV19 | ASIGLFGGYT
TRBJ2-7 | TRBV7-8 | ASSFPAGGAGEQY
TRBJ1-5 | TRBV19 | ASSIGSSNQPQH
TRBJ2-7 | TRBV5-6 | ASSPLDRANEQY
TRBJ1-2 | TRBV5-1 | ASSSPGNYGAGSNYGYT
TRBJ2-3 | TRBV28 | ASSTPGTAIITDTQY
TRBJ2-4 | TRBV28 | ASSRQFLAKNIQY
TRBJ2-7 | TRBV2 | ASSEQSGKTNEQY